This entry lists 22 T cell receptor beta chains sequenced from one sample in a study of blood T cell repertoires in COVID-19. The assay was immunoSEQ multiplex PCR, and TCRdb's table has in-frame clones only and misses some. The table records about 46,000 clones, about 87% of them present only once. The sequencing sample was made of peripheral blood. The receptors were sampled from a human donor in a cohort sampled during active COVID-19.

The CDR3 DNA sequence: TGTGCCAGCAGTGAAGTTGGGCTTTTCGCCCCGCAGTATTTT. Protein: CASSEVGLFAPQYF. The chain is built from TRBV6-1 and TRBJ2-3; no definite D call. This CDR3 has 14 residues. V shed 1 base and J shed 10 bases, with 15 bases lying between them. CDR1 is MNHNS and CDR2 is SASEGT in the germline V gene.

The V call is TRBV30, the J call TRBJ1-1; 7 bases align to TRBD1. CDR1 and CDR2 (germline): GTSNPN, SVGIG (reference sequence). This CDR3 spans 18 amino acids. The V and J ends lost 1 base and 3 bases, in that order; junction bases with no gene match: 17. CDR3 sequence: CAWSGGSRQGVVDTEAFF. DNA for the CDR3: TGTGCCTGGAGTGGAGGCTCAAGACAGGGTGTCGTGGACACTGAAGCTTTCTTT.

The chain recombines TRBV2 with TRBJ2-4; TRBD2 might be the D (6 bases). CDR1 is SNHLY, CDR2 FYNNEI, per germline. Trimming removed 2 bases from V and 10 bases from J, with 6 bases in between. The CDR3 extends over 11 amino acids. This CDR3 reads CASSESGIQYF. In DNA, the CDR3 is TGTGCCAGCAGTGAAAGCGGGATTCAGTACTTC.

This chain links TRBV7-2 with TRBJ1-5, with 9 bases matching TRBD1. With 4 bases clipped from V and 1 base from J, the junction kept 14 bases outside the gene matches. The CDR3 totals 19 residues. From germline, CDR1 is SGHTA and CDR2 FQGNSA. The CDR3 DNA reads as TGTGCCAGCAGCTATGCTGGGGGGGGACAGGGTCCCAGCAATCAGCCCCAGCATTTT. Residues: CASSYAGGGQGPSNQPQHF.

This clone was observed once. This chain links TRBV9 with TRBJ2-5; D perhaps matches TRBD2 (5 bases). V lost 0 bases and J lost 4, with 13 bases in between. The length of the CDR3 is 15 residues. Germline lookup yields CDR1 SGDLS and CDR2 YYNGEE. CDR3 loop: CASSVAGWQAETQYF. The CDR3 DNA sequence: TGTGCCAGCAGCGTAGCGGGATGGCAAGCAGAGACCCAGTACTTC.

The gene calls are TRBV7-2 and TRBJ1-2; the D gene is possibly TRBD1 (6 bases). The CDR3 extends over 16 amino acids. Trimming took off 4 bases at V and 3 bases at J, with 18 bases between the two ends. Germline CDR1 SGHTA, CDR2 FQGNSA. CDR3 sequence: CASSSGTGISYYGYTF. Written as DNA, the CDR3 is TGTGCCAGCAGCTCTGGTACAGGGATATCGTACTATGGCTACACCTTC.

The chain uses TRBV27 and TRBJ2-1; 9 nucleotides line up with TRBD1. The CDR3 is made up of 14 amino acids. V shed 5 bases and J 10 bases; nucleotides not matched to a gene: 9. CDR1 MNHEY and CDR2 SMNVEV come from the germline V gene (reference sequence). CDR3 residues: CASSTGTGRWEQFF. Written as DNA, the CDR3 is TGTGCCAGCAGTACGGGGACAGGGCGATGGGAGCAGTTCTTC.

CDR3 in amino acids: CASRSRGNTEAFF. The CDR3 DNA reads TGTGCCAGCAGGTCCAGGGGGAACACTGAAGCTTTCTTT. The rearrangement joins TRBV2 to TRBJ1-1, with a tentative D call TRBD1 (6 bases). Germline CDR1 SNHLY, CDR2 FYNNEI. V lost 6 bases and J lost 1, with 9 bases in between. The CDR3 is 13 residues long.

The chain recombines TRBV28 with TRBJ2-7, with 10 bases fitting TRBD1. This CDR3 has 16 residues. V lost 2 bases and J lost 2; bases outside the gene matches: 6. Germline V gene lookup returns CDR1 MDHEN and CDR2 SYDVKM. CDR3: CASSLAPGQGTYEQYF. The CDR3 DNA follows: TGTGCCAGCAGTTTAGCCCCGGGACAGGGGACCTACGAGCAGTACTTC.

This clone has a handful of counts. This sequence joins TRBV27 and TRBJ2-2; TRBD2 might be the D (5 bases). V was trimmed by 2 bases and J by 6 bases, leaving 10 bases between them. Germline values: CDR1 MNHEY, CDR2 SMNVEV (reference sequence). The CDR3 extends over 14 amino acids. The CDR3 sequence: CASSLRLAAGELFF. The CDR3 DNA follows: TGTGCCAGCAGTTTACGGCTAGCTGCCGGGGAGCTGTTTTTT.

The CDR3 protein is CASSLGLTYEQYF. CDR3 bases: TGTGCCAGCAGCCTCGGACTAACCTACGAGCAGTACTTC. The gene calls are TRBV5-4 and TRBJ2-7, with D possibly being TRBD2 (6 bases). Trimming removed 4 bases at V and 2 bases at J, with 10 bases between. Germline loops: CDR1 SGHNT, CDR2 YYREEE (reference sequence). The CDR3 length is 13 residues.

In its sample, this clone was seen once. The chain links TRBV6-2 or TRBV6-3 to TRBJ2-1, with D maybe TRBD2 (6 bases). V was shortened by 5 bases and J by 3 bases, with 11 bases between the two germline ends. This CDR3 has 14 residues. Germline V gives CDR1 MNHEY, CDR2 SVGEGT. As DNA, the CDR3 is TGTGCCAGCAGTCCGGGGGTGAACTACAATGAGCAGTTCTTC. Its translation is CASSPGVNYNEQFF.

The genes are TRBV24-1 and TRBJ2-1, with a weak D call TRBD2 (5 bases). Deletions cut 1 base from V and 5 bases from J, with 5 bases between. Germline V gene lookup returns CDR1 KGHDR and CDR2 SFDVKD. CDR3 length: 13 amino acids. The CDR3 sequence is CATSDFGDNEQFF. The CDR3 DNA is TGTGCCACCAGTGATTTCGGGGACAATGAGCAGTTCTTC.

The chain recombines TRBV25-1 with TRBJ1-2; D gene ambiguous. The CDR3 is 12 amino acids. The germline CDR1 and CDR2 sequences are MGHDK and SYGVNS. V gave up 1 base and J gave up 7 bases, with 7 bases separating them. The CDR3 nucleotides read TGTGCCAGCAGTGAATCCCCGGGTGGCTACACCTTC. Translation gives CASSESPGGYTF.

The chain carries TRBV4-2 and TRBJ2-1; TRBD2 aligns across 9 bases. J gave up 7 bases and V 5 bases, and 12 bases lay outside the gene matches. Germline V gene lookup returns CDR1 LGHNA and CDR2 YNFKEQ. The CDR3 sequence is 16 residues long. The DNA of the CDR3 is TGTGCCAGCAGCGAAGGTAGCGGGAGATACGGGAATGAGCAGTTCTTC. Translation: CASSEGSGRYGNEQFF.

The chain carries TRBV6-2 or TRBV6-3 and TRBJ1-1; D remains ambiguous. Germline V lookup: CDR1 MNHEY, CDR2 SVGEGT. V lost 5 bases, J lost 7 bases, and 8 bases lay in between. This CDR3 comprises 11 residues. Written as DNA, the CDR3 is TGTGCCAGCAGTAAGAGCCTTGAAGCTTTCTTT. Its protein product is CASSKSLEAFF.

The J gene is TRBJ1-5, the V gene TRBV19, with 10 nucleotides matching TRBD1. Germline values: CDR1 LNHDA, CDR2 SQIVND (reference sequence). J gave up 5 bases and V 0 bases, and 4 bases lay outside the gene matches. The CDR3 consists of 16 residues. In DNA, the CDR3 is TGTGCCAGTAGTATAGAAGGGGGGACAGGGGATCAGCCCCAGCATTTT. Protein sequence: CASSIEGGTGDQPQHF.

The chain joins TRBV19 to TRBJ1-1, with a tentative D call TRBD1 (6 bases). This CDR3 contains 14 residues. V lost 6 bases and J lost 1, with 12 bases in between. Per germline, CDR1 LNHDA and CDR2 SQIVND (reference sequence). For the CDR3, the DNA is TGTGCCAGTAGCATACAGGGCCGGAACACTGAAGCTTTCTTT. It codes for CASSIQGRNTEAFF.

J is TRBJ2-5 and V is TRBV6-5; TRBD1 is a possible D gene (5 bases). V was trimmed by 7 bases and J by 9 bases, leaving 12 bases between them. Germline-derived CDR1 and CDR2 are MNHEY and SVGAGI. This CDR3 has 11 amino acids. The CDR3 loop is CASMQGSAQYF. CDR3 coding DNA: TGTGCCAGCATGCAGGGTTCGGCCCAGTACTTC.

V is TRBV5-4 and J is TRBJ2-7; 8 bases are a match to TRBD2. This CDR3 comprises 15 residues. V lost 0 bases, J lost 6 bases, and 8 bases stayed unmatched. Germline CDR1 SGHNT, CDR2 YYREEE (reference sequence). CDR3 nucleotides: TGTGCCAGCAGCTTGGTGTCGGGAGGGAAGGCCGAGCAGTACTTC. It is translated as CASSLVSGGKAEQYF.

V is TRBV6-1 and J is TRBJ2-7, with 11 bases that match TRBD2. Germline lookup yields CDR1 MNHNS and CDR2 SASEGT. V was pared by 1 base and J by 4 bases, with 12 bases of the junction left unmatched. The CDR3 sequence is 18 residues long. The CDR3 DNA reads as TGTGCCAGCAGTGAAGGCCGCGCTAGCGGGAGGAATGGGTACGAGCAGTACTTC. Amino acid sequence: CASSEGRASGRNGYEQYF.

There are a few counts of this clone. The chain is built from TRBV29-1 and TRBJ2-7; weak D call: TRBD1 (6 bases). The CDR3 is 13 amino acids. Germline V gene lookup returns CDR1 SQVTM and CDR2 ANQGSEA. V lost 5 bases to trimming and J lost 2 bases, with 13 bases between them. CDR3 in amino acids: CSVKTWTAYEQYF. The CDR3, as DNA: TGCAGCGTTAAAACCTGGACAGCCTACGAGCAGTACTTC.